This T cell receptor (beta chain) originates from a study of OX40 agonist ivuxolimab in advanced cancers. Findings and caveats of the study: Clonal expansion by week 6 occurred in CD4+ and CD8+ blood T cells (at 0.1 to 3.0 mg/kg).

TCRdb's copy holds only in-frame clones and misses some; the assay was immunoSEQ multiplex PCR. The table records tens of thousands of clones, 75% to 95% of them present only once. Patients were excluded for autoimmune disease history or systemic immunosuppression. With respect to this clone: The antigen is unknown.

The germline CDR1 and CDR2 sequences are SGHNT and YYREEE (reference sequence). V lost 2 bases, J lost 2 bases, and 14 bases lay in between. The CDR3 has 15 amino acids. The receptor comes from an adult with an advanced solid tumor such as melanoma, head and neck, liver or kidney cancer. Material: CD4+ or CD8+ T cells sorted from blood, obtained in a trial of the OX40 agonist ivuxolimab. V gene TRBV5-4 combines with J gene TRBJ2-7, with D perhaps TRBD1 (5 bases). CDR3: CASSLPLTDTYEQYF. The CDR3 DNA reads TGTGCCAGCAGCTTACCCCTGACAGACACCTACGAGCAGTACTTC.